The rows below give T cell receptor beta chains drawn from one sample of a study of OX40 agonist ivuxolimab in advanced cancers. Repertoires were generated with immunoSEQ multiplex PCR, while TCRdb's copy carries only in-frame clones and drops some. The sample contains 65,000 to 90,000 clones, 85% to 90% of which appear only once. This material consisted of CD4+ or CD8+ T cells sorted from blood, taken in a trial of the OX40 agonist ivuxolimab. The receptors shown here come from an adult with an advanced solid tumor such as melanoma, head and neck, liver or kidney cancer. Both conserved end residues are part of each CDR3. Size tells how often a clone was seen (once, few, many) or the class of an expanded clone, and some rows leave it out.

v_call	clone_size	j_call	cdr3_aa
TRBV28	.	TRBJ1-1	CASRIQGGTEAFF
TRBV7-3	.	TRBJ1-3	CASSAGTSGNTIYF
TRBV7-8	.	TRBJ2-7	CASSQTTGYEQYF
TRBV11-2	.	TRBJ2-6	CASSLGRGSGANVLTF
TRBV2	.	TRBJ1-5	CASSEWGTGHQPQHF
TRBV6-5	.	TRBJ1-2	CASRNGDRVGGYTF
TRBV30	.	TRBJ2-7	CAWRTSGIYEQYF
TRBV7-9	.	TRBJ2-7	CASSPGLLYEQYF
TRBV9	.	TRBJ1-1	CASSPNLVRGGTEAFF
TRBV29-1	.	TRBJ2-1	CSVEVPKGSYNEQFF
TRBV4-1	.	TRBJ2-5	CASSLSETQYF
TRBV4-1	.	TRBJ2-5	CASRGTSGGKETQYF
TRBV14	.	TRBJ2-1	CASSLGQHNEQFF
TRBV19	.	TRBJ2-1	CATALAGAYNEQFF
TRBV27	once	TRBJ2-7	CASRETDLNLGEQYF
TRBV9	.	TRBJ2-5	CASSPRPTVYQETQYF
TRBV13	once	TRBJ2-1	CASSAGLGNEQFF
TRBV27	.	TRBJ2-7	CASGGRGSSYEQYF
TRBV10-3	.	TRBJ1-4	CAISETGTPVDEKLFF
TRBV5-1	.	TRBJ1-1	CASKSGTGVLNTEAFF
TRBV2	few	TRBJ1-2	CASRRGGYTF
TRBV7-6	.	TRBJ2-7	CASSLGGAMPYEQYF
TRBV19	.	TRBJ2-2	CASSMRANGELFF
TRBV7-8	.	TRBJ2-7	CASSLRGQGSSEQYF
TRBV9	.	TRBJ2-7	CASSAPLSGGPSSYEQYF
TRBV13	.	TRBJ2-7	CASRSRGLYEQYF
TRBV7-9	few	TRBJ1-1	CASRPPWGNTEAFF
TRBV7-9	once	TRBJ2-7	CASSLGGTPYEQYF
TRBV19	.	TRBJ1-1	CASSIGGLDTEAFF
TRBV9	.	TRBJ2-7	CASSVATGAYEQYF
TRBV7-3	.	TRBJ2-3	CASSLGVGTDTQYF
TRBV7-9	.	TRBJ2-7	CASSSGHGTVEQYF
TRBV27	.	TRBJ1-2	CASSLSTGMYGYTF
TRBV19	.	TRBJ1-1	CASTRPDRLNTEAFF
TRBV28	.	TRBJ2-7	CASSFRGAKSYEQYF
TRBV7-8	.	TRBJ2-4	CASSSARTGAKNIQYF
TRBV27	few	TRBJ2-7	CASSFGAGAEQYF
TRBV7-9	.	TRBJ2-3	CASSFPLTFRTDTQYF
TRBV5-1	.	TRBJ2-5	CASSFWGQETQYF
TRBV28	.	TRBJ2-3	CAIQGLWNTDTQYF
TRBV27	once	TRBJ1-2	CASSPGTSYGYTF
TRBV10-3	.	TRBJ2-2	CAISGDGQVGTGELFF